This TCR beta chain was recorded in a study of OX40 agonist ivuxolimab in advanced cancers. About the research overall: Cohort: approximately 83% men, mean age roughly 60, aged about 20 to 85. Prior checkpoint blockade (anti-PD-1, anti-PD-L1 or anti-CTLA-4) was permitted; approximately 41% had it. Study-wide results and caveats: Expansion of clones was among the lowest in partial responders at 0.1-3.0 mg/kg. Researchers did not determine the expanded peripheral T cells' antigen specificity.

Using immunoSEQ multiplex PCR, the repertoire was profiled, and TCRdb retains in-frame clones only, with some absent. This sample has 45,000 or so clones, with 80% found just once. V was shortened by 0 bases and J by 6 bases, with 12 bases between the two germline ends. Germline lookup yields CDR1 SGHRS and CDR2 YFSETQ. CDR3 length equals 14 residues. As concerns this clone: Its antigen is unknown.

The chain couples TRBV5-1 to TRBJ1-2, with D unresolved. The sequencing here drew on CD4+ or CD8+ T cells sorted from blood, taken in a trial of the OX40 agonist ivuxolimab. The receptor was derived from an adult with an advanced solid tumor such as melanoma, head and neck, liver or kidney cancer. The chain's CDR3 is CASSLDPIANGYTF. CDR3 sequence (DNA): TGCGCCAGCAGCTTGGACCCGATAGCAAATGGCTACACCTTC.